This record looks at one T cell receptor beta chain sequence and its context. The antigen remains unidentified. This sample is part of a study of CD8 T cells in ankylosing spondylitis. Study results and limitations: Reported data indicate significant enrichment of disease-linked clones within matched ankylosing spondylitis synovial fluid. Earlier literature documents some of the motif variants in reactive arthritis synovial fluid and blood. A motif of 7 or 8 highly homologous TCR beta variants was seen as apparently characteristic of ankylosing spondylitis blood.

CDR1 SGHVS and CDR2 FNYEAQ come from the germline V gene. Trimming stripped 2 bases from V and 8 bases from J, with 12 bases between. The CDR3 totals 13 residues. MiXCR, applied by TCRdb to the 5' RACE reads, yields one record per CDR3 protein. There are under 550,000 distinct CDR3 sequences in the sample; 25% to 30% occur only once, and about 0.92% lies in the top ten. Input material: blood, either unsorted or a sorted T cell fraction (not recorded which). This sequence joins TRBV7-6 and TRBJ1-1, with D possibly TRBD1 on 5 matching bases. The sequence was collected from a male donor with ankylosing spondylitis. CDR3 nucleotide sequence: TGTGCCAGCAGCTTAAGCAGGGACCGGGAAGCTTTCTTT. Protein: CASSLSRDREAFF.